This T cell receptor beta chain was obtained from a study of CD8+CD57+ T cells in acquired aplastic anemia. Note on this clonotype: One junction end does not reproduce the germline sequence, and a read error may be involved.

The template for TCR beta VDJ and CDR3 sequence profiling was genomic DNA. TCRdb called the reads again in MiXCR, with one record for every CDR3 protein. The sample shows some 170,000 distinct CDR3 sequences, around 50% of them seen only once. CD8+CD57+ cell expansion, shown by flow cytometry, had occurred in the patients selected for sequencing. Germline CDR1 reads SGHDT; CDR2 reads YYEEEE. The CDR3 sequence is 12 residues long. The source material was sorted CD4+, CD8+, or CD8+CD57+ T cells (not recorded which) from PBMCs. V gene TRBV5-6 combines with J gene TRBJ2-7; 9 nucleotides align to TRBD1. The TCR sequence derives from a human donor with aplastic anemia. CDR3 nucleotides: TGTGCCAGCAGCTACGGACAGGGGCAGCAGCACTTC. It yields the protein CASSYGQGQQHF. Looking up the rest from reference TRBV5-6 and TRBJ2-7 gives the full variable domain: DAGVTQSPTHLIKTRGQQVTLRCSPKSGHDTVSWYQQALGQGPQFIFQYYEEEERQRGNFPDRFSGHQFPNYSSELNVNALLLGDSALYLCASSYGQGQQHFGPGTRLTVT.